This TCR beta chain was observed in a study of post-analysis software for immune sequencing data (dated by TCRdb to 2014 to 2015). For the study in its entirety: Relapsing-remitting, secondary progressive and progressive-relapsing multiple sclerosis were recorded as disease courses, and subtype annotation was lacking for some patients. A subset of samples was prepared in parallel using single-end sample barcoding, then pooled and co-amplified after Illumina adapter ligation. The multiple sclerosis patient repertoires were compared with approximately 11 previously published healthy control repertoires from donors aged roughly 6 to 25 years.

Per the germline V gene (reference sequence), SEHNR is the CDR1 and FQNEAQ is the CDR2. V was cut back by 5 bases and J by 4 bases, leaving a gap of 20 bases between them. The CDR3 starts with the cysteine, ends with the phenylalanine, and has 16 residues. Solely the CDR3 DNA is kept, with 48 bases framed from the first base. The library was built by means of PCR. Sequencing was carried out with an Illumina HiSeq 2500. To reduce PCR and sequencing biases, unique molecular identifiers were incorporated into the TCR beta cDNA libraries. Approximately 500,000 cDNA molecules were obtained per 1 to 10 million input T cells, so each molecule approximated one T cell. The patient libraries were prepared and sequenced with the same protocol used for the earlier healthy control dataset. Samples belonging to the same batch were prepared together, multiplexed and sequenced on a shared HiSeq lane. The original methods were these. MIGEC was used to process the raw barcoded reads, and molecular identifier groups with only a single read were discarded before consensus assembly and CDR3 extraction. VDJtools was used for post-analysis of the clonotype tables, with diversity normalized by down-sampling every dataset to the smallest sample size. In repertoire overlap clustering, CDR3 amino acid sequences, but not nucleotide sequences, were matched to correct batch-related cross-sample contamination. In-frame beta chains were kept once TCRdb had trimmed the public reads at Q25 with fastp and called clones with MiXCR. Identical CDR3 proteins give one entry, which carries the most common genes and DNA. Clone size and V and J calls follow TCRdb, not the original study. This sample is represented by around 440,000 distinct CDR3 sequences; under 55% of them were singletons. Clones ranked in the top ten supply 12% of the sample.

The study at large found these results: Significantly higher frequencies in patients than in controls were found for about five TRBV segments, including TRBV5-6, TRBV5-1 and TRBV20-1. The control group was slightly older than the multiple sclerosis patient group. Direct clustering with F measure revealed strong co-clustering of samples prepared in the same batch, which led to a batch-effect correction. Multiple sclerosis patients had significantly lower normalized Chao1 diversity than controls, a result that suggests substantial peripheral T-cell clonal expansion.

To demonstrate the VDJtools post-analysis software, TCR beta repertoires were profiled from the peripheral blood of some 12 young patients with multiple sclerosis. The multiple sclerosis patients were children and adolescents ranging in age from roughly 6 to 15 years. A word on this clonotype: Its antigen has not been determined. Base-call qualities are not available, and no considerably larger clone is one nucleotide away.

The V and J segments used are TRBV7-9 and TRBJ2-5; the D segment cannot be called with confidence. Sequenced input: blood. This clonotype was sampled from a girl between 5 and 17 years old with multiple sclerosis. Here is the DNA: TGTGCCAGCAGCGCCCGGCGACCAACCGATGGAGAGACCCAGTACTTC. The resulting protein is CASSARRPTDGETQYF.